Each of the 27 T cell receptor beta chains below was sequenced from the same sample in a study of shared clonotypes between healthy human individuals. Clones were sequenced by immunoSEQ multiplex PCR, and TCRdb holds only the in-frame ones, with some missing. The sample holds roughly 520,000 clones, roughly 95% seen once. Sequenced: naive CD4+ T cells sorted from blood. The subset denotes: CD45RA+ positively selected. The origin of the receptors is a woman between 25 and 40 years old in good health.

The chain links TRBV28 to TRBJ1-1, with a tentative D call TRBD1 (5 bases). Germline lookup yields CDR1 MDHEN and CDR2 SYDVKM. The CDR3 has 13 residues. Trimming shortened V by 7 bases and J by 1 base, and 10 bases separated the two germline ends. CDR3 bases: TGTGCCAGCATTATTACAGGGAACACTGAAGCTTTCTTT. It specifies CASIITGNTEAFF.

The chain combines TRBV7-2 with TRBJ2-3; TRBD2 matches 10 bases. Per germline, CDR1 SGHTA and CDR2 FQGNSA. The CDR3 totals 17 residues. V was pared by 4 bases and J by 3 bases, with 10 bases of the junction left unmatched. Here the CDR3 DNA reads TGTGCCAGCAGCTCATTCAGAAGACTAGCGGGTACAGATACGCAGTATTTT. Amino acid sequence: CASSSFRRLAGTDTQYF.

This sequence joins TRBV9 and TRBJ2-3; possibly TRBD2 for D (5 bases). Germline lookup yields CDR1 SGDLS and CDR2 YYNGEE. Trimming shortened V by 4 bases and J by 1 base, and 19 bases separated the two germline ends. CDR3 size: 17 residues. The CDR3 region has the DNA TGTGCCAGCAGCCGTAGAATTCGGGATGAGGGCACAGATACGCAGTATTTT. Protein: CASSRRIRDEGTDTQYF. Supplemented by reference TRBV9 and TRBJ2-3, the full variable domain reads DSGVTQTPKHLITATGQRVTLRCSPRSGDLSVYWYQQSLDQGLQFLIQYYNGEERAKGNILERFSAQQFPDLHSELNLSSLELGDSALYFCASSRRIRDEGTDTQYFGPGTRLTVL.

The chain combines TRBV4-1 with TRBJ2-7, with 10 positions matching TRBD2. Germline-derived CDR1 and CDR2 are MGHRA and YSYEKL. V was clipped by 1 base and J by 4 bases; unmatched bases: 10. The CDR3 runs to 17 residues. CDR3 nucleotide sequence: TGCGCCAGCAGCCAAGGACATCGGACTAGCGGAGCATACGAGCAGTACTTC. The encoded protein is CASSQGHRTSGAYEQYF.

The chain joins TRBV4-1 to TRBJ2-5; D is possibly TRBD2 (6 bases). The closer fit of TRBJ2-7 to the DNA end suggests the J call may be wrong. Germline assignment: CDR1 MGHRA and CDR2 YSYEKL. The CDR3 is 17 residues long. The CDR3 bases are TGCGCCAGCAGCCCATCCTCCCTTATCGGGAGCTCCTACGAGCAGTACTTC. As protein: CASSPSSLIGSSYEQYF.

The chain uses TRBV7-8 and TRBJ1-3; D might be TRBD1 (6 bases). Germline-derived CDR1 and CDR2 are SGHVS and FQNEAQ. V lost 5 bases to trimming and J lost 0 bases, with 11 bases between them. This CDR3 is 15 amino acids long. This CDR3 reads CASSADRISGNTIYF. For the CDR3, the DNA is TGTGCCAGCAGCGCCGACAGGATCTCTGGAAACACCATATATTTT.

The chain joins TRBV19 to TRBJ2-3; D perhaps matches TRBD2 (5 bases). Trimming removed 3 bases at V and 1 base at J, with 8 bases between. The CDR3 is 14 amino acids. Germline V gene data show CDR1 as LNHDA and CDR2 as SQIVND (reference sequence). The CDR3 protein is CASSIVRGTDTQYF. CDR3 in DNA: TGTGCCAGTAGTATTGTGAGGGGCACAGATACGCAGTATTTT. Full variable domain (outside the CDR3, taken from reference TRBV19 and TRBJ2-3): DGGITQSPKYLFRKEGQNVTLSCEQNLNHDAMYWYRQDPGQGLRLIYYSQIVNDFQKGDIAEGYSVSREKKESFPLTVTSAQKNPTAFYLCASSIVRGTDTQYFGPGTRLTVL.

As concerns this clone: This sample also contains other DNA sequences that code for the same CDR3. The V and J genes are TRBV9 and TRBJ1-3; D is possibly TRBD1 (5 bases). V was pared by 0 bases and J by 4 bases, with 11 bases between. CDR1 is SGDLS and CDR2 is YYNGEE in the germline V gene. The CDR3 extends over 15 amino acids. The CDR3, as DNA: TGTGCCAGCAGCGTAGACATAGGGGCAGGAAACACCATATATTTT. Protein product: CASSVDIGAGNTIYF.

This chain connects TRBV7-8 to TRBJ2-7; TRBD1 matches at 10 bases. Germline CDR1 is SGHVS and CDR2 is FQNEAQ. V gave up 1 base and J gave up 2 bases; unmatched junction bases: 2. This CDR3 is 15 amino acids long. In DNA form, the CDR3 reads TGTGCCAGCAGCTTAGTAGGACAGGGGGCCTACGAGCAGTACTTC. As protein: CASSLVGQGAYEQYF.

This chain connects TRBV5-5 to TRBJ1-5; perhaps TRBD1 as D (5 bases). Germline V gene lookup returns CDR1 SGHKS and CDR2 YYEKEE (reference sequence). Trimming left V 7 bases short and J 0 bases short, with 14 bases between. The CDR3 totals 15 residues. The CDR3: CASPGSTYSNQPQHF. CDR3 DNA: TGTGCCAGCCCAGGGTCCACGTATAGCAATCAGCCCCAGCATTTT.

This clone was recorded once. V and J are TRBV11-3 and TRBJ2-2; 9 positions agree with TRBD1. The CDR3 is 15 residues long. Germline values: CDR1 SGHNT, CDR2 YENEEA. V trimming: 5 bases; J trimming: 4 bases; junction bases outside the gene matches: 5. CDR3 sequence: CASSRDRVPTGELFF. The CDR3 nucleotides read TGTGCCAGCAGCCGGGACAGGGTACCCACCGGGGAGCTGTTTTTT.

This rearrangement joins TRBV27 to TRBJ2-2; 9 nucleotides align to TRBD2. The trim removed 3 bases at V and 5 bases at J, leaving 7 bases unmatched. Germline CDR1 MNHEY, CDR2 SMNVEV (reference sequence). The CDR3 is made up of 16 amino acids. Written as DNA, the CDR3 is TGTGCCAGCAGTTTCGGCCGTAGCGGGAGTACCGGGGAGCTGTTTTTT. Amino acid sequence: CASSFGRSGSTGELFF.

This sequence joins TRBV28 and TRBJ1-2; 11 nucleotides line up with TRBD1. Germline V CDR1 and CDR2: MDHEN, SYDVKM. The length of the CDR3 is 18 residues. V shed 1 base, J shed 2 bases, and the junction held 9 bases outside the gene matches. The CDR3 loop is CASSLFTPRTGGNYGYTF. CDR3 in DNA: TGTGCCAGCAGTTTATTCACCCCACGGACAGGGGGCAACTATGGCTACACCTTC.

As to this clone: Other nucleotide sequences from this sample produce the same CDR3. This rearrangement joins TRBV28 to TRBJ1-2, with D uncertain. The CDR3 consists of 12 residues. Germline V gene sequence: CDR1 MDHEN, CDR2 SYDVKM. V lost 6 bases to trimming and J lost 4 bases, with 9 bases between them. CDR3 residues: CASSPGPYGYTF. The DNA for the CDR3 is TGTGCCAGCAGCCCCGGTCCCTATGGCTACACCTTC.

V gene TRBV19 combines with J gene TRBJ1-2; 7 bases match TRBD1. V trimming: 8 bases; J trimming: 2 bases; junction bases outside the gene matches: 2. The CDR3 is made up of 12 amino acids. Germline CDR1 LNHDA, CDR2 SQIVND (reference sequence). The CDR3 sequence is CASGDRNYGYTF. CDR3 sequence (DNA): TGTGCCAGTGGGGACAGAAACTATGGCTACACCTTC.

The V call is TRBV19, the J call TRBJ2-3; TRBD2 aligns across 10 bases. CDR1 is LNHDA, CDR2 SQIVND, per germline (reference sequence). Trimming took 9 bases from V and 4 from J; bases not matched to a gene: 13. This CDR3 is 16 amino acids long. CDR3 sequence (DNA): TGTGCCAGCAGACGGGGACGGACTAGCGGTTCAGATACGCAGTATTTT. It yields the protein CASRRGRTSGSDTQYF.

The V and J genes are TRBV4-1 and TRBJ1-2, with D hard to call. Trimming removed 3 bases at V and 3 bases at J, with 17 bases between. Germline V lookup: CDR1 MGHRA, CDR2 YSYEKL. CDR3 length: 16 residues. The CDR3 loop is CASSQVLGLEDYGYTF. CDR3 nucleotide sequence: TGCGCCAGCAGCCAGGTGTTAGGTTTGGAAGACTATGGCTACACCTTC.

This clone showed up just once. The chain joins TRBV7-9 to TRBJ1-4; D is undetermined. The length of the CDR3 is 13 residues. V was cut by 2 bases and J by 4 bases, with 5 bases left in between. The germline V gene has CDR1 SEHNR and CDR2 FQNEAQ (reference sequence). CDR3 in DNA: TGTGCCAGCAGCTTATTAAGTAATGAAAAACTGTTTTTT. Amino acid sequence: CASSLLSNEKLFF.

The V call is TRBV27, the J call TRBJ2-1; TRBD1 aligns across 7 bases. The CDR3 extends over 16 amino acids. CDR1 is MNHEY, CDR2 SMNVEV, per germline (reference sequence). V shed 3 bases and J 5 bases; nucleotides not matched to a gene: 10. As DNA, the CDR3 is TGTGCCAGCAGTTTCTTCTGGGGACAGTATAACAATGAGCAGTTCTTC. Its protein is CASSFFWGQYNNEQFF.

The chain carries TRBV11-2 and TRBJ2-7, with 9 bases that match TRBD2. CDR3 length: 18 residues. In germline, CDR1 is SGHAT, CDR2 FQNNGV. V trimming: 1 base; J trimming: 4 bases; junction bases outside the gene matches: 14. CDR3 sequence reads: CASSLGYGLRAGGYEQYF. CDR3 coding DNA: TGTGCCAGCAGCTTAGGGTACGGTCTCAGGGCGGGAGGGTACGAGCAGTACTTC.

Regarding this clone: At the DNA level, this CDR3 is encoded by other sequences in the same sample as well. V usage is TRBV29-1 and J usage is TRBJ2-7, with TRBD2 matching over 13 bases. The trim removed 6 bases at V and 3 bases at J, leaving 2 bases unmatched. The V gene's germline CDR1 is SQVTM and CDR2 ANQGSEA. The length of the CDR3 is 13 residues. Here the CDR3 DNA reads TGCAGCGTCAGGACTAGCGGGAGCTACGAGCAGTACTTC. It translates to CSVRTSGSYEQYF.

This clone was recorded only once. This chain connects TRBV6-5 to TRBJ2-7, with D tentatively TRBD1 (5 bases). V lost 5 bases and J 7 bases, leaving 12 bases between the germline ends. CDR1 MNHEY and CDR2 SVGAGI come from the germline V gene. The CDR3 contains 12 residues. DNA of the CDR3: TGTGCCAGCAGTCCAGGGTCGAGGGAGCAGTACTTC. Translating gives CASSPGSREQYF.

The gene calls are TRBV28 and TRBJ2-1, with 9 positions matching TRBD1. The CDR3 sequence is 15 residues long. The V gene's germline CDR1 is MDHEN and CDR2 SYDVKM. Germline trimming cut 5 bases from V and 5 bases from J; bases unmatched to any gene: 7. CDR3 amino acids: CASSTPGTGNNEQFF. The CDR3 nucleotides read TGTGCCAGCAGTACGCCCGGGACAGGGAACAATGAGCAGTTCTTC.

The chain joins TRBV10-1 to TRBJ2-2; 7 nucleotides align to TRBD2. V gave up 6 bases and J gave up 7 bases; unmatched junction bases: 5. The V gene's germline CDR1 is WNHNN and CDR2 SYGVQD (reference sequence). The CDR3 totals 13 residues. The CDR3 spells CASRSSGGGELFF. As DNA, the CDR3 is TGCGCCAGCAGATCTAGCGGCGGCGGGGAGCTGTTTTTT.

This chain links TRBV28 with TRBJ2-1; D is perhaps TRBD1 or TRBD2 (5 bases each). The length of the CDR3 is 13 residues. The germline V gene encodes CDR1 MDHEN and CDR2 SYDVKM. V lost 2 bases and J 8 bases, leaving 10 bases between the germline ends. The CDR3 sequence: CASSLGREYEQFF. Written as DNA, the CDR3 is TGTGCCAGCAGTTTAGGCAGGGAGTATGAGCAGTTCTTC.

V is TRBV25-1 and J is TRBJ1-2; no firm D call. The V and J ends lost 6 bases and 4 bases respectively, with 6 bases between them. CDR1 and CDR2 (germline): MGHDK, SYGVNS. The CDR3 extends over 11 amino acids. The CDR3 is CASSGFYGYTF. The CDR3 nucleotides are TGTGCCAGCAGCGGGTTCTATGGCTACACCTTC.

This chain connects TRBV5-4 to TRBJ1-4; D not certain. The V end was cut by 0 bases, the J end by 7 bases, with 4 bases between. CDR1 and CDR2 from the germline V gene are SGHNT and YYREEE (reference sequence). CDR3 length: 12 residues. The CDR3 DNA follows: TGTGCCAGCAGCTTGGGGAGTGAAAAACTGTTTTTT. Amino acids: CASSLGSEKLFF. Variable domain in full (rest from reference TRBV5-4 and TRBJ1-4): ETGVTQSPTHLIKTRGQQVTLRCSSQSGHNTVSWYQQALGQGPQFIFQYYREEENGRGNFPPRFSGLQFPNYSSELNVNALELDDSALYLCASSLGSEKLFFGSGTQLSVL.